These 30 T cell receptor beta chains were all obtained from the same sample, sequenced in a study of cytomegalovirus exposure and HLA in healthy donors. In the PCR, 60 Vbeta and 13 Jbeta primers were used. Libraries were prepared by immunoSEQ multiplex PCR; TCRdb keeps only in-frame clonotypes and omits some of them. Of about 140,000 clones in the sample, about 76% are singletons; the top ten hold 2.5% to 3.5%. Material: PBMCs. All receptors come from a female donor in good health and CMV-seronegative.

This rearrangement joins TRBV28 to TRBJ2-7, with 7 bases identical to TRBD1. Germline CDR1 is MDHEN and CDR2 is SYDVKM. The CDR3 runs 14 residues. The trim removed 2 bases at V and 7 bases at J, leaving 8 bases unmatched. The CDR3, as DNA: TGTGCCAGCAGTTTAGACAGGGTGGTCTCTGAGCAGTACTTC. It encodes CASSLDRVVSEQYF. Combining the CDR3 with reference TRBV28 and TRBJ2-7 gives the whole variable domain DVKVTQSSRYLVKRTGEKVFLECVQDMDHENMFWYRQDPGLGLRLIYFSYDVKMKEKGDIPEGYSVSREKKERFSLILESASTNQTSMYLCASSLDRVVSEQYFGPGTRLTVT.

This clone showed up just a few times. The rearrangement links TRBV2 to TRBJ1-1; 8 bases map to TRBD1. The CDR3 has 14 residues. The germline gives CDR1 SNHLY, CDR2 FYNNEI. The V segment lost 6 bases and the J segment 5 bases; nucleotides outside the gene matches: 8. The CDR3 is CASRATGGRTEAFF. The CDR3 DNA is TGTGCCAGCAGAGCCACAGGGGGAAGGACTGAAGCTTTCTTT.

The rearrangement links TRBV10-1 to TRBJ2-3; tentatively, D is TRBD2 (6 bases). Germline assignment: CDR1 WNHNN and CDR2 SYGVQD (reference sequence). The CDR3 contains 16 residues. V lost 5 bases and J lost 5, with 20 bases in between. This CDR3 is CASSPFPLGSGDTQYF. CDR3 nucleotide sequence: TGCGCCAGCAGTCCTTTCCCTCTCGGGAGTGGAGATACGCAGTATTTT.

This clone was seen just once. The V gene is TRBV5-4, the J gene TRBJ2-3; D perhaps matches TRBD2 (7 bases). Germline assignment: CDR1 SGHNT and CDR2 YYREEE (reference sequence). V was pared by 4 bases and J by 1 base, with 13 bases between. The CDR3 spans 15 residues. The CDR3 nucleotides are TGTGCCAGCAGCCCGGGCGGGGGCGGCACAGATACGCAGTATTTT. Translated, it gives CASSPGGGGTDTQYF.

The V gene is TRBV19, the J gene TRBJ2-7; D possibly corresponds to TRBD1 (5 bases). The V end was cut by 3 bases, the J end by 5 bases, with 20 bases between. The CDR3 length is 16 residues. Germline CDR1 is LNHDA and CDR2 is SQIVND (reference sequence). CDR3 DNA: TGTGCCAGTAGTATTGGGGCGTGGTACCTCGGAAACGAGCAGTACTTC. Amino acids: CASSIGAWYLGNEQYF. The variable domain in full, completed from reference TRBV19 and TRBJ2-7, reads DGGITQSPKYLFRKEGQNVTLSCEQNLNHDAMYWYRQDPGQGLRLIYYSQIVNDFQKGDIAEGYSVSREKKESFPLTVTSAQKNPTAFYLCASSIGAWYLGNEQYFGPGTRLTVT.

This clone was seen once. The rearrangement joins TRBV30 to TRBJ1-1; 7 bases map to TRBD1. Germline values: CDR1 GTSNPN, CDR2 SVGIG (reference sequence). J lost 5 bases, V lost 8 bases, and 11 bases had no gene match. This CDR3 has 13 amino acids. The CDR3 DNA reads as TGTGCCGGCGACAGGGCTTTGGAGACTGAAGCTTTCTTT. This gives the protein CAGDRALETEAFF. Using reference TRBV30 and TRBJ1-1 for the parts outside the CDR3, the full variable domain is SQTIHQWPATLVQPVGSPLSLECTVEGTSNPNLYWYRQAAGRGLQLLFYSVGIGQISSEVPQNLSASRPQDRQFILSSKKLLLSDSGFYLCAGDRALETEAFFGQGTRLTVV.

This clone has just one count. One junction end does not reproduce the germline sequence, and a read error may be involved. The rearrangement joins TRBV2 to TRBJ1-1, with 8 bases that match TRBD1. Germline V gives CDR1 SNHLY, CDR2 FYNNEI. The CDR3 is 12 amino acids. DNA of the CDR3: TGTGCCAGCACCACCTCAGGGGGCGTGGGCGTCTTT. It is translated as CASTTSGGVGVF.

V is TRBV14 and J is TRBJ1-3, with D perhaps TRBD1 (5 bases). Germline CDR1 SGHDN, CDR2 FVKESK. V dropped 8 bases and J dropped 4 bases, with 21 bases sitting between them. The CDR3 totals 16 residues. DNA of the CDR3: TGTGCCAGCGCACAGACAGCGCCCTTCGGAGGAAACACCATATATTTT. Translation gives CASAQTAPFGGNTIYF.

The chain joins TRBV28 to TRBJ1-5; a weak D match, TRBD1 (5 bases). Trimming left V 8 bases short and J 0 bases short, with 23 bases between. Looked up from germline, CDR1 is MDHEN and CDR2 is SYDVKM. The CDR3 loop spans 18 amino acids. The CDR3 DNA reads as TGTGCCAGCCTCGGGGGGTGGGGGGGTTCGGATAGCAATCAGCCCCAGCATTTT. This gives the protein CASLGGWGGSDSNQPQHF.

The J gene is TRBJ1-1, the V gene TRBV7-9; D unresolved. Germline loops: CDR1 SEHNR, CDR2 FQNEAQ (reference sequence). CDR3 length: 15 residues. V was trimmed by 2 bases and J by 0 bases, leaving 10 bases between them. The CDR3 coding sequence is TGTGCCAGCAGCTTAAGTGGTCAGTTGAACACTGAAGCTTTCTTT. It yields the protein CASSLSGQLNTEAFF.

The chain carries TRBV7-2 and TRBJ2-1, with 8 bases that match TRBD1. Germline V CDR1 and CDR2: SGHTA, FQGNSA. With V trimmed by 5 bases and J by 3 bases, 6 bases remained unmatched. This CDR3 is 15 amino acids long. CDR3 nucleotides: TGTGCCAGCAGCCCTACAGGGGGAGTCTACAATGAGCAGTTCTTC. Protein: CASSPTGGVYNEQFF. The full variable domain, completed using reference TRBV7-2 and TRBJ2-1, is GAGVSQSPSNKVTEKGKDVELRCDPISGHTALYWYRQSLGQGLEFLIYFQGNSAPDKSGLPSDRFSAERTGGSVSTLTIQRTQQEDSAVYLCASSPTGGVYNEQFFGPGTRLTVL.

The V call is TRBV7-9, the J call TRBJ1-2, with 10 nucleotides matching TRBD1. Germline V lookup: CDR1 SEHNR, CDR2 FQNEAQ (reference sequence). The J segment lost 2 bases and the V segment lost 5 bases, leaving 2 bases of the junction unmatched. This CDR3 has 14 residues. The CDR3 coding sequence is TGTGCCAGCAGCCCGGGACAGGGGAACTATGGCTACACCTTC. Translated, it gives CASSPGQGNYGYTF.

This clone came up a few times. The rearrangement links TRBV5-4 to TRBJ2-7; D may be TRBD2 (6 bases). CDR3 size: 15 residues. Trimming left V 7 bases short and J 6 bases short, with 23 bases between. Germline lookup yields CDR1 SGHNT and CDR2 YYREEE (reference sequence). This CDR3 reads CASSRWEDLLSEQYF. As DNA, the CDR3 is TGTGCCAGCTCCCGCTGGGAGGACCTGTTGTCCGAGCAGTACTTC.

The chain carries TRBV4-3 and TRBJ2-7; D ambiguous. The CDR3 has 14 amino acids. Germline-derived CDR1 and CDR2 are LGHNA and YSLEER. Trimming pared 3 bases from V and 4 bases from J, leaving 13 bases between. The CDR3 nucleotides are TGCGCCAGCAGCCAGCAGGATGGTTTGTACGAGCAGTACTTC. Its protein product is CASSQQDGLYEQYF.

This clone was counted a single time. The genes are TRBV30 and TRBJ2-7; 9 bases are shared with TRBD1. V shed 5 bases and J 3 bases; nucleotides not matched to a gene: 8. Germline values: CDR1 GTSNPN, CDR2 SVGIG (reference sequence). This CDR3 contains 14 residues. Here the CDR3 reads CAWPSRDRDYEQYF. Written as DNA, the CDR3 is TGTGCCTGGCCATCCCGGGACAGGGACTACGAGCAGTACTTC.

The chain uses TRBV7-8 and TRBJ2-1; 7 nucleotides agree with TRBD2. Looked up from germline, CDR1 is SGHVS and CDR2 is FQNEAQ. There are 15 residues in the CDR3. Trimming cost V 2 bases and J 7 bases; bases outside gene matches: 8. CDR3 protein: CASSLSSKRGNEQFF. The CDR3, as DNA: TGTGCCAGCAGCTTATCGAGCAAGCGGGGTAATGAGCAGTTCTTC.

For the CDR3, the DNA is TGCGCCAGCAGCCAAGATAGGACTAGCGGGAGAGAGACCCAGTACTTC. As protein: CASSQDRTSGRETQYF. This chain connects TRBV4-3 to TRBJ2-5, with 13 bases aligning to TRBD2. Germline V gene sequence: CDR1 LGHNA, CDR2 YSLEER. There are 16 residues in the CDR3. Trimming at V came to 0 bases and at J to 4 bases, leaving 2 bases not matched to a gene.

The CDR3 sequence: CASGMGGTQPQHF. The CDR3 DNA is TGCGCCAGCGGAATGGGGGGTACTCAGCCCCAGCATTTT. V usage is TRBV4-1 and J usage is TRBJ1-5, with D perhaps TRBD1 (5 bases). The germline V and J ends were trimmed by 8 bases and 6 bases, with 14 bases remaining between them. CDR3 length: 13 amino acids. Germline assignment: CDR1 MGHRA and CDR2 YSYEKL.

This clone was seen once. The V gene is TRBV13, the J gene TRBJ1-5, with D perhaps matching TRBD1 (6 bases). CDR3 size: 14 residues. Germline V gives CDR1 PRHDT, CDR2 FYEKMQ (reference sequence). V was pared by 5 bases and J by 3 bases, with 11 bases between. DNA of the CDR3: TGTGCCAGCAGCCAAGGACAGTCCAATCAGCCCCAGCATTTT. Protein product: CASSQGQSNQPQHF.

The chain carries TRBV14 and TRBJ2-1; D gene unclear. This CDR3 has 16 amino acids. V gave up 0 bases and J gave up 3 bases, with 12 bases separating them. Per the germline V gene, CDR1 is SGHDN and CDR2 is FVKESK. In nucleotides, the CDR3 is TGTGCCAGCAGCCAAGATGCTAGTCCCCGCTACAATGAGCAGTTCTTC. Its translation is CASSQDASPRYNEQFF.

The rearrangement links TRBV9 to TRBJ2-3; D may be TRBD2 (5 bases). Germline V gives CDR1 SGDLS, CDR2 YYNGEE. The V end was cut by 0 bases, the J end by 5 bases, with 7 bases between. The length of the CDR3 is 13 residues. The CDR3 region has the DNA TGTGCCAGCAGCGTAGACGGGGAAGATACGCAGTATTTT. This sequence encodes CASSVDGEDTQYF.

V gene TRBV27 combines with J gene TRBJ1-2, with a tentative D call TRBD1 (5 bases). This CDR3 has 13 amino acids. V was pared by 5 bases and J by 7 bases, with 14 bases between. CDR1 is MNHEY and CDR2 is SMNVEV in the germline V gene (reference sequence). The CDR3 nucleotides read TGTGCCAGCAGTCCCGGACAATTAGCTGGCTACACCTTC. Residues: CASSPGQLAGYTF.

This clone has at least ten counts. This rearrangement joins TRBV10-2 to TRBJ1-1, with D tentatively TRBD1 (6 bases). This CDR3 contains 13 residues. V was trimmed by 6 bases and J by 3 bases, leaving 11 bases between them. Germline CDR1 is WSHSY and CDR2 is SAAADI. This chain's CDR3 is CASSRDTYTEAFF. DNA for the CDR3: TGCGCCAGCAGCCGGGACACCTACACTGAAGCTTTCTTT.

The chain employs TRBV29-1 and TRBJ1-2, with D unresolved. Between the trimmed V and J ends, which lost 7 bases and 2 bases, there was a span of 14 bases. Germline V lookup: CDR1 SQVTM, CDR2 ANQGSEA. The CDR3 has 13 amino acids. As DNA, the CDR3 is TGCAGCGCCGGAAGTGACTTGAACTATGGCTACACCTTC. Translating gives CSAGSDLNYGYTF.

This chain links TRBV6-1 with TRBJ2-7; D perhaps matches TRBD2 (6 bases). The germline V gene has CDR1 MNHNS and CDR2 SASEGT. Trimming removed 6 bases from V and 2 bases from J, with 14 bases in between. The CDR3 contains 14 residues. For the CDR3, the DNA is TGTGCCAGCAGACTTAGCGGATGGGCCTACGAGCAGTACTTC. This gives the protein CASRLSGWAYEQYF.

The V and J genes are TRBV18 and TRBJ1-5; 8 nucleotides align to TRBD1. Germline V gives CDR1 KGHSH, CDR2 LQKENI. Unmatched junction bases numbered 14, after V lost 6 bases and J lost 4 bases. The CDR3 totals 17 residues. The DNA for the CDR3 is TGTGCCAGCTCTCAGACGTTTGGGGGACAGGCAAATCAGCCCCAGCATTTT. This encodes CASSQTFGGQANQPQHF.

The chain employs TRBV6-5 and TRBJ2-5, with D possibly being TRBD2 (6 bases). Germline CDR1 reads MNHEY; CDR2 reads SVGAGI. Trimming pared 1 base from V and 11 bases from J, leaving 23 bases between. This CDR3 contains 16 residues. The DNA for the CDR3 is TGTGCCAGCAGTTACTTTAGGGGTTCAGCGCTACGGGAGCAGTACTTC. Translating gives CASSYFRGSALREQYF.

This clone has more than one count but fewer than ten. The chain recombines TRBV1 with TRBJ1-1; the table's D call, TRBD1, has no DNA check behind it. TRBV1 is shown as a pseudogene. The CDR3 has 15 residues. The CDR3 region is CTSSHSLSGTGSAFF. The DNA for the CDR3 is TGCACCAGCAGCCATTCCCTTTCCGGGACAGGGTCAGCTTTCTTT.

The rearrangement uses TRBV6-5 and TRBJ2-1, with unresolved D. The CDR3 extends over 12 amino acids. The V end lost 2 bases, the J end lost 5 bases, and 4 bases lay between the germline ends. Germline CDR1 and CDR2: MNHEY and SVGAGI. CDR3 residues: CASSYPDNEQFF. The DNA of the CDR3 is TGTGCCAGCAGTTACCCCGACAATGAGCAGTTCTTC.

The chain recombines TRBV18 with TRBJ2-7; D may be TRBD2 (5 bases). The CDR3 loop spans 14 amino acids. Trimming removed 3 bases from V and 6 bases from J, with 15 bases in between. Germline V lookup: CDR1 KGHSH, CDR2 LQKENI. The CDR3 reads CASSPGQEVGEQYF. CDR3 bases: TGTGCCAGCTCACCCGGGCAGGAGGTGGGCGAGCAGTACTTC.